Included here is one T cell receptor beta chain sequence, with context. Antigen specificity is unknown. The protocol was immunoSEQ multiplex PCR, while the TCRdb copy is restricted to in-frame clones and leaves out a portion. The sample holds about 10,000 clones, approximately 65% seen once. The CDR3 loop spans 13 amino acids. Germline V gives CDR1 SGHAT, CDR2 FQDESV (reference sequence). Trimming stripped 5 bases from V and 8 bases from J, with 13 bases between. This sample was included in a study of T cells in tumors after PD-1 blockade. Whole-study findings and limits: Clonal replacement appeared only between pre- and post-treatment samples. Approximately 41% of tumor TCR clonotypes were also found in blood.

Source: tumor tissue, taken after anti-PD-1 treatment. This rearrangement joins TRBV11-1 to TRBJ2-1; D is ambiguous. This sequence was found in a human donor with basal cell carcinoma. The CDR3 here is CASSPGRLYEQFF. CDR3 coding DNA: TGTGCCAGCAGCCCAGGTCGGCTCTATGAGCAGTTCTTC.